One and the same sample provided the 20 T cell receptor beta chains below, sequenced in a study of OX40 agonist ivuxolimab in advanced cancers. The assay was immunoSEQ multiplex PCR, and TCRdb's table has in-frame clones only and misses some. The sample consists of 45,000 to 50,000 clones, about 90% of them appearing once. This sample comprised CD4+ or CD8+ T cells sorted from blood, obtained in a trial of the OX40 agonist ivuxolimab. All receptors come from an adult with an advanced solid tumor such as melanoma, head and neck, liver or kidney cancer.

The chain employs TRBV5-1 and TRBJ2-7; D uncertain. This CDR3 spans 13 amino acids. Germline V lookup: CDR1 SGHRS, CDR2 YFSETQ. V lost 4 bases to trimming and J lost 7 bases, with 15 bases between them. CDR3 nucleotide sequence: TGCGCCAGCAGCGCCAACCCTTTAGGGGAGCAGTACTTC. Its protein is CASSANPLGEQYF.

The V call is TRBV5-6, the J call TRBJ1-1, with TRBD1 matching over 10 bases. The CDR3 loop spans 16 amino acids. Germline V gene data show CDR1 as SGHDT and CDR2 as YYEEEE. V lost 5 bases to trimming and J lost 3 bases; unmatched junction nucleotides: 10. The CDR3 DNA is TGTGCCAGCAGGCATGACGGGACAGGGGTTGACACTGAAGCTTTCTTT. As protein: CASRHDGTGVDTEAFF.

The genes are TRBV15 and TRBJ1-5; D gene uncertain. Trimming pared 0 bases from V and 6 bases from J, leaving 21 bases between. Germline CDR1 and CDR2: LNHNV and YYDKDF (reference sequence). The CDR3 covers 18 residues. The CDR3, as DNA: TGTGCCACCAGCAGAGATTCGTCGACCGTAAGGTTGGTTCAGCCCCAGCATTTT. It encodes CATSRDSSTVRLVQPQHF.

The chain has TRBV6-5 and TRBJ1-2; 9 nucleotides align to TRBD1. V was pared by 8 bases and J by 7 bases, with 8 bases of the junction left unmatched. This CDR3 region has 13 residues. CDR1 is MNHEY and CDR2 is SVGAGI in the germline V gene. The CDR3 loop reads CASHTQGAGGYTF. CDR3 sequence (DNA): TGTGCCAGCCATACACAGGGGGCAGGTGGCTACACCTTC.

V is TRBV4-1 and J is TRBJ1-1; D is undetermined. This CDR3 is built from 14 residues. CDR1 and CDR2 from the germline V gene are MGHRA and YSYEKL. V was cut by 4 bases and J by 0 bases, with 9 bases left in between. Written as DNA, the CDR3 is TGCGCCAGCAGCCTCCGGGCCTTGAACACTGAAGCTTTCTTT. Translating it yields CASSLRALNTEAFF.

Points on this clone: At one boundary the junction diverges from the germline segment, which might be a read error. The gene calls are TRBV18 and TRBJ1-4, with D tentatively TRBD1 (6 bases). The CDR3 has 14 amino acids. CDR1 KGHSH and CDR2 LQKENI come from the germline V gene. In DNA form, the CDR3 reads TGTGCCAGCTCAGCCGGGACAACAAATGAAAAACTGTTTTTT. Translation: CASSAGTTNEKLFF.

The chain is built from TRBV7-2 and TRBJ1-3; the D gene is possibly TRBD1 (6 bases). From germline, CDR1 is SGHTA and CDR2 FQGNSA. The CDR3 is 16 residues long. Trimming removed 1 base at V and 2 bases at J, with 12 bases between. The CDR3: CASSLVGGQAGNTIYF. The CDR3 DNA reads TGTGCCAGCAGCTTAGTGGGGGGACAAGCTGGAAACACCATATATTTT.

This chain uses TRBV7-9 with TRBJ1-5; unclear D gene. The ends were cut back, 1 base at V and 6 bases at J, with 10 bases in the middle. CDR3 length equals 14 residues. Germline V CDR1 and CDR2: SEHNR, FQNEAQ (reference sequence). Here the CDR3 reads CASSLDLPGQPQHF. The DNA for the CDR3 is TGTGCCAGCAGCTTAGACTTACCGGGTCAGCCCCAGCATTTT. The full variable domain, its missing parts supplied by reference TRBV7-9 and TRBJ1-5, is DTGVSQNPRHKITKRGQNVTFRCDPISEHNRLYWYRQTLGQGPEFLTYFQNEAQLEKSRLLSDRFSAERPKGSFSTLEIQRTEQGDSAMYLCASSLDLPGQPQHFGDGTRLSIL.

The V gene is TRBV6-5, the J gene TRBJ1-3, with no clear D. Trimming pared 2 bases from V and 0 bases from J, leaving 5 bases between. Germline-derived CDR1 and CDR2 are MNHEY and SVGAGI. This CDR3 is built from 14 residues. This CDR3 reads CASSYRNSGNTIYF. In DNA, the CDR3 is TGTGCCAGCAGTTACAGGAACTCTGGAAACACCATATATTTT.

The rearrangement joins TRBV19 to TRBJ2-7, with D possibly matching TRBD1 (6 bases). The CDR3 loop spans 13 amino acids. Germline CDR1 reads LNHDA; CDR2 reads SQIVND (reference sequence). V was pared by 3 bases and J by 3 bases, with 9 bases between. CDR3 DNA: TGTGCCAGTAGTATTGGACAGCACTACGAGCAGTACTTC. Protein: CASSIGQHYEQYF.

The chain combines TRBV28 with TRBJ1-2, with unresolved D. The germline gives CDR1 MDHEN, CDR2 SYDVKM. CDR3 length: 11 amino acids. Trimming removed 5 bases at V and 4 bases at J, with 5 bases between. The chain's CDR3 is CASSGRYGYTF. The CDR3 DNA reads as TGTGCCAGCAGTGGACGCTATGGCTACACCTTC.

The chain couples TRBV7-9 to TRBJ2-1; perhaps TRBD2 as D (5 bases). The ends were cut back, 0 bases at V and 8 bases at J, with 8 bases in the middle. The germline gives CDR1 SEHNR, CDR2 FQNEAQ (reference sequence). The CDR3 covers 13 residues. The CDR3 protein is CASSLAGVDEQFF. CDR3 DNA sequence: TGTGCCAGCAGCTTAGCCGGGGTGGATGAGCAGTTCTTC.

The rearrangement uses TRBV6-5 and TRBJ2-2; unclear D gene. V was shortened by 3 bases and J by 6 bases, with 11 bases between the two germline ends. From germline, CDR1 is MNHEY and CDR2 SVGAGI. This CDR3 region has 14 residues. CDR3 region: CASSYLSDAGELFF. The DNA for the CDR3 is TGTGCCAGCAGTTATTTAAGTGATGCCGGGGAGCTGTTTTTT.

The J gene is TRBJ2-3, the V gene TRBV5-5; 9 bases are shared with TRBD2. The CDR3 totals 16 residues. V dropped 1 base and J dropped 2; count of bases not matched to a gene: 5. CDR1 is SGHKS and CDR2 is YYEKEE in the germline V gene (reference sequence). The CDR3 DNA reads as TGTGCCAGCAGCTTGAGGCCTAGCGGGAACACAGATACGCAGTATTTT. It yields the protein CASSLRPSGNTDTQYF. Supplemented by reference TRBV5-5 and TRBJ2-3, the full variable domain reads DAGVTQSPTHLIKTRGQQVTLRCSPISGHKSVSWYQQVLGQGPQFIFQYYEKEERGRGNFPDRFSARQFPNYSSELNVNALLLGDSALYLCASSLRPSGNTDTQYFGPGTRLTVL.

This chain uses TRBV4-1 with TRBJ2-2; 7 bases map to TRBD1. CDR3 size: 14 residues. V lost 4 bases, J lost 3 bases, and 2 bases stayed unmatched. The V gene's germline CDR1 is MGHRA and CDR2 YSYEKL. For the CDR3, the DNA is TGCGCCAGCAGCCGGGACAGATACACCGGGGAGCTGTTTTTT. This gives the protein CASSRDRYTGELFF.

V gene TRBV28 combines with J gene TRBJ1-2, with D possibly TRBD1 on 5 matching bases. Trimming stripped 7 bases from V and 8 bases from J, with 20 bases between. Germline values: CDR1 MDHEN, CDR2 SYDVKM. The CDR3 sequence is 14 residues long. The CDR3 is CASTTGLGAGGYTF. As DNA, the CDR3 is TGTGCCAGCACCACGGGACTCGGGGCGGGCGGCTACACCTTC.

This clone was counted a single time. The rearrangement joins TRBV18 to TRBJ1-1; 7 nucleotides match TRBD1. V was clipped by 4 bases and J by 0 bases; unmatched bases: 2. Germline CDR1 reads KGHSH; CDR2 reads LQKENI. This CDR3 spans 14 amino acids. The CDR3 DNA follows: TGTGCCAGCTCACTGGACAGGATGAACACTGAAGCTTTCTTT. Protein: CASSLDRMNTEAFF.

The V gene is TRBV18, the J gene TRBJ2-7; 9 bases map to TRBD2. V shed 4 bases, J shed 6 bases, and the junction held 10 bases outside the gene matches. This CDR3 has 15 amino acids. The germline CDR1 and CDR2 sequences are KGHSH and LQKENI. CDR3 DNA: TGTGCCAGCTCACAGCTAGCGGGGTCGCAATCCGAGCAGTACTTC. Translation: CASSQLAGSQSEQYF.

The chain carries TRBV6-1 and TRBJ1-1; no clear D gene. Germline V gives CDR1 MNHNS, CDR2 SASEGT. This CDR3 comprises 15 residues. V shed 3 bases and J shed 4 bases, with 15 bases lying between them. The DNA for the CDR3 is TGTGCCAGCAGTGATCTTTCCTTTGTAGGCACTGAAGCTTTCTTT. This encodes CASSDLSFVGTEAFF.

The chain recombines TRBV10-3 with TRBJ1-1; the D is unclear. Germline V CDR1 and CDR2: ENHRY, SYGVKD. The CDR3 is made up of 15 amino acids. Trimming took off 2 bases at V and 0 bases at J, with 10 bases between the two ends. DNA of the CDR3: TGTGCCATCAGTGAGACGACGGCCTTGAACACTGAAGCTTTCTTT. Protein: CAISETTALNTEAFF.